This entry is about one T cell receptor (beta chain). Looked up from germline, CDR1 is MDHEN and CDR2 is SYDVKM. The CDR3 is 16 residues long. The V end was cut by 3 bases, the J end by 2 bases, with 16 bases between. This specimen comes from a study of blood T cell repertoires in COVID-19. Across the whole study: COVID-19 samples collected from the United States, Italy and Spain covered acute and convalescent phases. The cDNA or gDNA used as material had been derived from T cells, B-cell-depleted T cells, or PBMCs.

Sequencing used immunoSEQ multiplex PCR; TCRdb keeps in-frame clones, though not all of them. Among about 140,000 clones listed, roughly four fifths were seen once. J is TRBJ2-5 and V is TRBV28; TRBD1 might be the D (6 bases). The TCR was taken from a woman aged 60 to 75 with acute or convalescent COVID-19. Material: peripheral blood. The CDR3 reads CASSFLGGVVQETQYF. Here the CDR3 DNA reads TGTGCCAGCAGTTTCCTAGGGGGAGTTGTTCAAGAGACCCAGTACTTC.